The subject of this entry is one T cell receptor (beta chain). Its antigen is unidentified. Its ends do not fully match the called genes, so a read error is possible. MiXCR re-clonotyped the PCR reads for TCRdb. The sample contains 15,000 or so clones, roughly an eighth of which appear only once. The CDR3 extends over 16 amino acids. CDR1 and CDR2 (germline): KGHDR, SFDVKD. This record comes from a study of metastatic and nonmetastatic thyroid tumors. Study findings and constraints: In blood and tumor, TCR beta diversity was reportedly significantly higher in malignant thyroid tumors than in benign nodules.

Every patient underwent thyroid surgery untreated. The source material was tumor tissue. The sequence derives from a female donor with papillary thyroid cancer or a benign thyroid nodule (not recorded which). Some clones in this sample may be carry-over from other donors' samples. V usage is TRBV24-1 and J usage is TRBJ2-2; D may match TRBD1 or TRBD2 (7 bases each). The CDR3 loop is CATSEPGTENTGGLFF. The CDR3, as DNA: TGTGCCACCAGTGAGCCCGGGACAGAGAACACCGGGGGGCTGTTTTTC.